These 28 T cell receptor beta chains were all obtained from the same sample, sequenced in a study of blood T cell repertoires in COVID-19. The method was immunoSEQ multiplex PCR; TCRdb's version includes in-frame clones alone and lacks a portion of them. The sample comprises roughly 140,000 clones, 75% to 90% of which are singletons, and approximately 15% rests with the top ten. Sequencing was done on a sample of peripheral blood. These receptors were collected from a woman aged 40 to 50 with acute or convalescent COVID-19.

This clone was seen more than once but under ten times. The chain combines TRBV3-1 (or the pseudogene TRBV3-2) with TRBJ2-3; 10 nucleotides line up with TRBD2. Germline V gives CDR1 LGHDT, CDR2 YNNKEL (reference sequence). The trim removed 4 bases at V and 5 bases at J, leaving 0 bases unmatched. This CDR3 contains 13 residues. The CDR3 is CASSRLAGDTQYF. CDR3 DNA: TGTGCCAGCAGCCGACTAGCGGGAGATACGCAGTATTTT.

The chain recombines TRBV5-1 with TRBJ2-1, with 8 bases matching TRBD2. Unmatched junction bases numbered 12, after V lost 4 bases and J lost 6 bases. The CDR3 consists of 16 residues. Germline V lookup: CDR1 SGHRS, CDR2 YFSETQ. CDR3 bases: TGCGCCAGCAGCCGACAAGCGGGAGTTCTCTCCAATGAGCAGTTCTTC. Translated: CASSRQAGVLSNEQFF.

The rearrangement joins TRBV25-1 to TRBJ2-4; TRBD1 agrees at 8 bases. Germline CDR1 is MGHDK and CDR2 is SYGVNS. This CDR3 is built from 17 residues. The trim removed 2 bases at V and 0 bases at J, leaving 6 bases unmatched. For the CDR3, the DNA is TGTGCCAGCAGTGAAGGGACAGGACATATAGCCAAAAACATTCAGTACTTC. Protein: CASSEGTGHIAKNIQYF.

This chain joins TRBV11-3 and TRBJ1-5; D ambiguous. Germline loops: CDR1 SGHNT, CDR2 YENEEA. Trimming took off 5 bases at V and 6 bases at J, with 8 bases between the two ends. This CDR3 has 12 residues. The CDR3 bases are TGTGCCAGCAGCCGCCCAGTTCAGCCCCAGCATTTT. This translates into CASSRPVQPQHF.

The rearrangement joins TRBV2 to TRBJ1-5, with 7 nucleotides matching TRBD1. With 3 bases clipped from V and 2 bases from J, the junction kept 1 base outside the gene matches. This CDR3 comprises 14 residues. Germline V gene data show CDR1 as SNHLY and CDR2 as FYNNEI. The CDR3 loop is CASSDDRGNQPQHF. CDR3 DNA: TGTGCCAGCAGTGACGACAGGGGCAATCAGCCCCAGCATTTT. Filled out from reference TRBV2 and TRBJ1-5, the complete variable domain reads EPEVTQTPSHQVTQMGQEVILRCVPISNHLYFYWYRQILGQKVEFLVSFYNNEISEKSEIFDDQFSVERPDGSNFTLKIRSTKLEDSAMYFCASSDDRGNQPQHFGDGTRLSIL.

The chain carries TRBV3-1 (or the pseudogene TRBV3-2) and TRBJ2-3; weak D call: TRBD2 (5 bases). V was clipped by 1 base and J by 0 bases, with 8 bases between them. Germline V gene lookup returns CDR1 LGHDT and CDR2 YNNKEL (reference sequence). The CDR3 extends over 15 amino acids. The DNA of the CDR3 is TGTGCCAGCAGCCAAGGGAGCGGTAGCACAGATACGCAGTATTTT. It is translated as CASSQGSGSTDTQYF.

J is TRBJ2-7 and V is TRBV6-5; TRBD1 is a possible D gene (5 bases). V was clipped by 2 bases and J by 2 bases, with 13 bases between them. The CDR3 extends over 15 amino acids. Germline loops: CDR1 MNHEY, CDR2 SVGAGI. The CDR3 DNA reads as TGTGCCAGCAGTTACCGCCAGGACAAGACCTACGAGCAGTACTTC. It specifies CASSYRQDKTYEQYF.

The chain links TRBV7-7 to TRBJ2-3, with 7 bases that match TRBD2. V lost 6 bases to trimming and J lost 1 base; unmatched junction nucleotides: 4. Germline CDR1 is SSHAT and CDR2 is FNYEAQ (reference sequence). The CDR3 is made up of 14 amino acids. The CDR3 loop reads CASSPSGGTDTQYF. Here the CDR3 DNA reads TGTGCCAGCAGTCCTAGCGGTGGCACAGATACGCAGTATTTT.

The DNA of the CDR3 is TGTGCCAGCAGCTTGGGACTAAACTCCTACGAGCAGTACTTC. Its translation is CASSLGLNSYEQYF. The chain joins TRBV5-6 to TRBJ2-7, with D perhaps TRBD2 (5 bases). The V gene lost 0 bases and the J gene lost 0 bases, with 7 bases spanning the gap. CDR1 and CDR2 from the germline V gene are SGHDT and YYEEEE. The CDR3 spans 14 residues.

The chain is built from TRBV25-1 and TRBJ2-1, with 8 bases fitting TRBD2. The germline CDR1 and CDR2 sequences are MGHDK and SYGVNS. CDR3 length: 15 amino acids. The V segment lost 2 bases and the J segment 7 bases; nucleotides outside the gene matches: 7. CDR3 amino acids: CASSELTGGRNEQFF. DNA for the CDR3: TGTGCCAGCAGTGAACTGACGGGAGGGAGGAATGAGCAGTTCTTC. Based on the CDR3 plus reference TRBV25-1 and TRBJ2-1, the full variable domain is EADIYQTPRYLVIGTGKKITLECSQTMGHDKMYWYQQDPGMELHLIHYSYGVNSTEKGDLSSESTVSRIRTEHFPLTLESARPSHTSQYLCASSELTGGRNEQFFGPGTRLTVL.

This clone has only a few counts. The rearrangement joins TRBV7-8 to TRBJ2-1; 16 bases map to TRBD2. In germline, CDR1 is SGHVS, CDR2 FQNEAQ. The CDR3 has 13 residues. Trimming took 5 bases from V and 16 from J; bases not matched to a gene: 5. CDR3 amino acids: CASSLGLAGGPFF. The DNA of the CDR3 is TGTGCCAGCAGCCTGGGACTAGCGGGGGGGCCATTCTTC.

This rearrangement joins TRBV5-1 to TRBJ1-1; D remains unclear. This CDR3 region has 15 residues. V was cut by 4 bases and J by 5 bases, with 18 bases left in between. Germline V gives CDR1 SGHRS, CDR2 YFSETQ. The CDR3, as DNA: TGCGCCAGCAGCCAGACGATAGGGCCGGGGACTGAAGCTTTCTTT. Protein sequence: CASSQTIGPGTEAFF.

V gene TRBV27 combines with J gene TRBJ1-4; TRBD1 is a possible D gene (5 bases). Germline V gene lookup returns CDR1 MNHEY and CDR2 SMNVEV (reference sequence). The CDR3 spans 13 residues. V was shortened by 8 bases and J by 5 bases, with 12 bases between the two germline ends. CDR3 nucleotides: TGTGCCAGCCAACAGGAGACCAATGAAAAACTGTTTTTT. The encoded protein is CASQQETNEKLFF.

V and J are TRBV5-1 and TRBJ2-5; 10 positions match TRBD1. Germline CDR1 and CDR2: SGHRS and YFSETQ. V lost 4 bases and J lost 5; bases outside the gene matches: 5. The CDR3 runs to 14 residues. Here the CDR3 reads CASSGGQGTETQYF. CDR3 sequence (DNA): TGCGCCAGCAGCGGGGGACAGGGGACCGAGACCCAGTACTTC.

The V and J genes are TRBV4-2 and TRBJ2-3; D might be TRBD2 (6 bases). The CDR3 sequence is 19 residues long. Germline V CDR1 and CDR2: LGHNA, YNFKEQ. V was clipped by 0 bases and J by 2 bases, with 21 bases between them. This CDR3 reads CASSQEAAGGRGFTDTQYF. CDR3 nucleotide sequence: TGTGCCAGCAGCCAAGAGGCCGCAGGAGGGCGGGGCTTCACAGATACGCAGTATTTT.

The chain uses TRBV27 and TRBJ1-6; 10 nucleotides match TRBD1. Germline CDR1 and CDR2: MNHEY and SMNVEV (reference sequence). V was pared by 8 bases and J by 13 bases, with 8 bases of the junction left unmatched. This CDR3 comprises 13 residues. Here the CDR3 reads CASGRDRGFPLHF. CDR3 coding DNA: TGTGCCAGCGGCCGGGACAGGGGTTTTCCCCTCCACTTT.

V gene TRBV5-4 combines with J gene TRBJ1-1; no reliable D call. Germline CDR1 and CDR2: SGHNT and YYREEE (reference sequence). Between the trimmed V and J ends, which lost 0 bases and 1 base, there was a span of 4 bases. The CDR3 length is 13 residues. The CDR3 sequence: CASSLEPNTEAFF. CDR3 sequence (DNA): TGTGCCAGCAGCTTGGAGCCGAACACTGAAGCTTTCTTT.

This clone has more than one count but fewer than ten. The CDR3: CASSERGNTDTQYF. CDR3 bases: TGTGCCAGCAGTGAGCGGGGTAACACAGATACGCAGTATTTT. The genes are TRBV2 and TRBJ2-3, with D possibly matching TRBD2 (6 bases). The CDR3 contains 14 residues. Trimming shortened V by 3 bases and J by 2 bases, and 9 bases separated the two germline ends. Germline CDR1 SNHLY, CDR2 FYNNEI.

This sequence joins TRBV5-5 and TRBJ1-5, with D hard to call. V shed 0 bases and J shed 0 bases, with 13 bases lying between them. Germline CDR1 SGHKS, CDR2 YYEKEE (reference sequence). The CDR3 is made up of 17 amino acids. In DNA, the CDR3 is TGTGCCAGCAGCTTGGGGCCGGAGGCCTATAGCAATCAGCCCCAGCATTTT. This translates into CASSLGPEAYSNQPQHF.

The chain joins TRBV7-9 to TRBJ2-1, with TRBD2 matching over 10 bases. Germline CDR1 reads SEHNR; CDR2 reads FQNEAQ (reference sequence). CDR3 length: 15 residues. V was clipped by 1 base and J by 9 bases; unmatched bases: 6. Here the CDR3 reads CASSLVSLAGTEQFF. For the CDR3, the DNA is TGTGCCAGCAGCTTAGTATCACTAGCGGGGACTGAGCAGTTCTTC.

The V call is TRBV3-1 (or the pseudogene TRBV3-2), the J call TRBJ1-2; TRBD1 is a possible D gene (6 bases). V dropped 0 bases and J dropped 4 bases, with 12 bases sitting between them. CDR1 is LGHDT and CDR2 is YNNKEL in the germline V gene (reference sequence). The CDR3 is made up of 15 amino acids. In DNA form, the CDR3 reads TGTGCCAGCAGCCAAGAAGAACAGGGAGCCTATGGCTACACCTTC. Amino acid sequence: CASSQEEQGAYGYTF.

The chain's CDR3 is CASSQALVTENEQFF. In DNA form, the CDR3 reads TGTGCCAGCAGCCAAGCCTTGGTCACCGAGAATGAGCAGTTCTTC. The chain combines TRBV3-1 (or the pseudogene TRBV3-2) with TRBJ2-1; the D is unclear. The V gene's germline CDR1 is LGHDT and CDR2 YNNKEL (reference sequence). This CDR3 is 15 amino acids long. V lost 1 base and J 7 bases, leaving 14 bases between the germline ends.

The V gene is TRBV11-3, the J gene TRBJ2-7; D perhaps matches TRBD2 (5 bases). Germline loops: CDR1 SGHNT, CDR2 YENEEA. V was trimmed by 5 bases and J by 2 bases, leaving 16 bases between them. The CDR3 loop spans 15 amino acids. CDR3 region: CASSPTSFGPYEQYF. The CDR3 DNA reads as TGTGCCAGCAGCCCTACTAGTTTCGGGCCCTACGAGCAGTACTTC.

This chain uses TRBV30 with TRBJ2-7; D is unresolved. Deletions cut 1 base from V and 4 bases from J, with 8 bases between. CDR3 length: 12 residues. CDR1 GTSNPN and CDR2 SVGIG come from the germline V gene (reference sequence). The CDR3 bases are TGTGCCTGGAGTGACCAAGCATACGAGCAGTACTTC. Translating gives CAWSDQAYEQYF.

The chain has TRBV9 and TRBJ1-1; TRBD1 agrees at 8 bases. This CDR3 has 15 residues. The V and J ends lost 4 bases and 4 bases, in that order; junction bases with no gene match: 9. Looked up from germline, CDR1 is SGDLS and CDR2 is YYNGEE. In DNA, the CDR3 is TGTGCCAGCAGCCCCCAGGGGGCTCGGGGCACTGAAGCTTTCTTT. Its protein product is CASSPQGARGTEAFF.

The chain combines TRBV28 with TRBJ1-2; D uncertain. The V end lost 8 bases, the J end lost 2 bases, and 15 bases lay between the germline ends. Germline V gives CDR1 MDHEN, CDR2 SYDVKM. The length of the CDR3 is 14 residues. CDR3 nucleotide sequence: TGTGCCAGCCTCGAGGTGGCAGAGAACTATGGCTACACCTTC. Residues: CASLEVAENYGYTF.

V is TRBV12-5 and J is TRBJ1-6; 7 positions match TRBD1. J lost 5 bases, V lost 6 bases, and 7 bases had no gene match. The germline V gene encodes CDR1 LGHNT and CDR2 FRNRAP. There are 15 residues in the CDR3. The CDR3 DNA is TGTGCTAGTGGGACGACAGGGCTCCATAATTCACCCCTCCACTTT. This codes for CASGTTGLHNSPLHF.

The chain couples TRBV3-1 (or the pseudogene TRBV3-2) to TRBJ1-1; D is unclear. V was shortened by 7 bases and J by 7 bases, with 19 bases between the two germline ends. Looked up from germline, CDR1 is LGHDT and CDR2 is YNNKEL (reference sequence). The CDR3 contains 14 residues. The CDR3 reads CASTFRGHLNEAFF. The CDR3 coding sequence is TGTGCCAGCACCTTCCGCGGGCACCTTAATGAAGCTTTCTTT.